These 14 T cell receptor beta chains originate from one sample sequenced in a study of OX40 agonist ivuxolimab in advanced cancers. Receptors were amplified or captured by the immunoSEQ multiplex PCR assay. TCRdb took over this immuneACCESS table, retaining in-frame rearrangements with V and J assigned. Such tables are incomplete; in checked studies, under half of the missing clones stem from an unresolved V gene, and the remainder is unexplained. This sample has approximately 74,000 clones in its table, and 90% of those were observed once. The biggest ten clones account for about 10% of the sample. Sample: CD4+ or CD8+ T cells sorted from blood, taken in a trial of the OX40 agonist ivuxolimab. The origin of the receptors is an adult with an advanced solid tumor such as melanoma, head and neck, liver or kidney cancer.

This chain joins TRBV4-2 and TRBJ2-1; TRBD2 agrees at 11 bases. Germline V gene sequence: CDR1 LGHNA, CDR2 YNFKEQ. The V segment lost 5 bases and the J segment 7 bases; nucleotides outside the gene matches: 7. This CDR3 region has 15 residues. In DNA form, the CDR3 reads TGTGCCAGCAGCACTCGACTAGCGGGAAGGAATGAGCAGTTCTTC. Translating it yields CASSTRLAGRNEQFF.

This clone was counted a few times. The germline gene is not matched at one end of the junction; a read error may be the cause. V gene TRBV7-7 combines with J gene TRBJ2-3; 10 positions match TRBD1. Germline V gene data show CDR1 as SSHAT and CDR2 as FNYEAQ (reference sequence). The CDR3 length is 13 residues. CDR3 residues: CASSRTGGDTQYF. The CDR3 DNA reads as TGTGCTAGCAGCCGGACAGGGGGAGATACGCAGTATTTT.

The sample holds a few counts of this clone. The rearrangement links TRBV12-1 to TRBJ2-4; the table's D call TRBD1 went unverified against the DNA. TRBV12-1 constitutes a pseudogene. The CDR3 sequence is 14 residues long. This chain's CDR3 is CASTRDSSKNIQYF. Here the CDR3 DNA reads TGTGCCAGCACCAGGGACAGCTCCAAAAACATTCAGTACTTC.

The rearrangement uses TRBV27 and TRBJ2-1, with 8 bases matching TRBD1. CDR3 length equals 13 residues. V gave up 6 bases and J gave up 11 bases; unmatched junction bases: 9. CDR1 is MNHEY, CDR2 SMNVEV, per germline (reference sequence). The CDR3 bases are TGTGCCAGCAGACCAGCAGGGGGCGAAAAGCAGTTCTTC. Protein: CASRPAGGEKQFF.

This clone was counted between two and nine times. V usage is TRBV10-2 and J usage is TRBJ2-2, with D perhaps matching TRBD2 (5 bases). The CDR3 loop spans 15 amino acids. Trimming took 7 bases from V and 3 from J, leaving 15 bases between them. Germline V lookup: CDR1 WSHSY, CDR2 SAAADI. CDR3 bases: TGCGCCAGCAATTTTGAGGGATCCCACACCGGGGAGCTGTTTTTT. Translation gives CASNFEGSHTGELFF.

The DNA of the CDR3 is TGTGCCAGCAGTTTACTTCAGATTAATTCACCCCTCCACTTT. It codes for CASSLLQINSPLHF. The chain employs TRBV28 and TRBJ1-6; D is uncertain. The CDR3 runs to 14 residues. V lost 2 bases to trimming and J lost 6 bases, with 8 bases between them. CDR1 MDHEN and CDR2 SYDVKM come from the germline V gene. The variable domain in full, with the rest retrieved from reference TRBV28 and TRBJ1-6, is DVKVTQSSRYLVKRTGEKVFLECVQDMDHENMFWYRQDPGLGLRLIYFSYDVKMKEKGDIPEGYSVSREKKERFSLILESASTNQTSMYLCASSLLQINSPLHFGNGTRLTVT.

This chain connects TRBV7-7 to TRBJ2-3; perhaps TRBD1 as D (6 bases). The CDR3 is made up of 16 amino acids. Germline-derived CDR1 and CDR2 are SSHAT and FNYEAQ (reference sequence). CDR3 nucleotide sequence: TGTGCTAGAAGGGGGATTGGAACAGGGTGCACAGATACGCAGTATTTT. It codes for CARRGIGTGCTDTQYF. The full variable domain, completed using reference TRBV7-7 and TRBJ2-3, is GAGVSQSPRYKVTKRGQDVTLRCDPISSHATLYWYQQALGQGPEFLTYFNYEAQPDKSGLPSDRFSAERPEGSISTLTIQRTEQRDSAMYRCARRGIGTGCTDTQYFGPGTRLTVL.

This clone has only a few counts. The chain recombines TRBV15 with TRBJ1-3, with unresolved D. V was cut by 3 bases and J by 4 bases, with 10 bases left in between. The CDR3 is 14 residues long. Looked up from germline, CDR1 is LNHNV and CDR2 is YYDKDF (reference sequence). CDR3 in amino acids: CATSSGSTGNTIYF. In DNA form, the CDR3 reads TGTGCCACCAGCAGTGGGTCTACGGGAAACACCATATATTTT.

The rearrangement uses TRBV27 and TRBJ2-1; D remains unclear. Germline CDR1 is MNHEY and CDR2 is SMNVEV (reference sequence). Between the trimmed V and J ends, which lost 0 bases and 9 bases, there was a span of 18 bases. The CDR3 length is 16 residues. CDR3 in DNA: TGTGCCAGCAGTTTATCTGGCACCGGCCCGAGCAGTGAGCAGTTCTTC. Encoded protein: CASSLSGTGPSSEQFF.

The chain recombines TRBV5-5 with TRBJ2-3; D ambiguous. The germline CDR1 and CDR2 sequences are SGHKS and YYEKEE (reference sequence). The CDR3 spans 15 residues. V lost 1 base and J lost 3, with 12 bases in between. CDR3 region: CASSLPTRATDTQYF. DNA of the CDR3: TGTGCCAGCAGCTTGCCAACACGGGCGACAGATACGCAGTATTTT. The full variable domain, in which reference TRBV5-5 and TRBJ2-3 provide the parts outside the CDR3, is DAGVTQSPTHLIKTRGQQVTLRCSPISGHKSVSWYQQVLGQGPQFIFQYYEKEERGRGNFPDRFSARQFPNYSSELNVNALLLGDSALYLCASSLPTRATDTQYFGPGTRLTVL.

The V call is TRBV7-8, the J call TRBJ2-7, with D tentatively TRBD2 (6 bases). This CDR3 region has 15 residues. Germline loops: CDR1 SGHVS, CDR2 FQNEAQ. V lost 5 bases and J 2 bases, leaving 16 bases between the germline ends. The chain's CDR3 is CASSPHGGVPYEQYF. The CDR3 coding sequence is TGTGCCAGCAGCCCTCACGGAGGGGTACCCTACGAGCAGTACTTC.

This clone was counted once. The gene calls are TRBV7-8 and TRBJ1-2; D perhaps matches TRBD1 (6 bases). From germline, CDR1 is SGHVS and CDR2 FQNEAQ. The CDR3 totals 16 residues. The V gene lost 0 bases and the J gene lost 0 bases, with 11 bases spanning the gap. For the CDR3, the DNA is TGTGCCAGCAGCTTAGCCATGGACAGCGCTAACTATGGCTACACCTTC. It yields the protein CASSLAMDSANYGYTF.

This clone is a singleton in its sample. The rearrangement links TRBV7-2 to TRBJ2-7, with TRBD2 matching over 13 bases. Per the germline V gene, CDR1 is SGHTA and CDR2 is FQGNSA. The CDR3 sequence is 16 residues long. Trimming cost V 3 bases and J 4 bases; bases outside gene matches: 6. CDR3: CASSFTSGRASYEQYF. For the CDR3, the DNA is TGTGCCAGCAGCTTTACTAGCGGGAGGGCCTCTTACGAGCAGTACTTC.

The chain couples TRBV7-2 to TRBJ2-7, with TRBD2 identical over 9 bases. Germline trimming cut 5 bases from V and 7 bases from J; bases unmatched to any gene: 12. Germline assignment: CDR1 SGHTA and CDR2 FQGNSA. This CDR3 has 15 residues. CDR3 DNA sequence: TGTGCCAGCAGCCTGCGGACTAGCGCGGGGGGGGAGCAGTACTTC. Amino acid sequence: CASSLRTSAGGEQYF.